These T cell receptor beta chains were read from a single sample in a study of shared clonotypes between healthy human individuals. TCRdb's table, derived via immunoSEQ multiplex PCR, lists solely in-frame clones and lacks some. The sample lists about 2.4 million clones, 85% to 95% occurring once. Sequencing was done on a sample of naive CD4+ T cells sorted from blood. The receptors stem from a man aged 18-30 years in good health. Each CDR3 is given with its conserved first and last residue. A D gene is named only where the DNA matches it firmly. Clone size is given for some rows only: seen once, a few or many times, or a class if the clone is expanded.

size,J,V,D,DNA,CDR3
.,TRBJ2-1,TRBV5-1,TRBD2,TGCGCCAGCAGCTTGGCGACACTAGCGGGTTCCTACAATGAGCAGTTCTTC,CASSLATLAGSYNEQFF
few,TRBJ1-1,TRBV29-1,.,TGCAGCGTTAGGCTAGGTGGGAACACTGAAGCTTTCTTT,CSVRLGGNTEAFF
.,TRBJ1-5,TRBV2,.,TGTGCCAGCAGTGAGAATGGTCGGCCCCAGCATTTT,CASSENGRPQHF
once,TRBJ2-3,TRBV5-8,TRBD1,TGTGCCAGCAGCTTGGCGGTAACAGGGGGCACAGATACGCAGTATTTT,CASSLAVTGGTDTQYF
.,TRBJ2-5,TRBV5-4,.,TGTGCCAGCAGCTTGGCGGCTTGGAGCGAGACCCAGTACTTC,CASSLAAWSETQYF
.,TRBJ2-3,TRBV6-6,TRBD2,TGTGCCAGCAGTTCCCGAGGGACTAGCGGATCAGATACGCAGTATTTT,CASSSRGTSGSDTQYF
.,TRBJ1-4,TRBV4-1,.,TGCGCCAGCAGCCAACTATGGAATAATGAAAAACTGTTTTTT,CASSQLWNNEKLFF
.,TRBJ1-1,TRBV6-5,TRBD1,TGTGCCAGCAGTCGTTCCGGGACAGGGGTCACTGAAGCTTTCTTT,CASSRSGTGVTEAFF
.,TRBJ1-2,TRBV7-9,.,TGTGCCAGCAGCTTAACAACTTCCGAGGGTGGCTACACCTTC,CASSLTTSEGGYTF
.,TRBJ2-7,TRBV28,.,TGTGCCAGCACGGAGGGCCGTATCGAGCAGTACTTC,CASTEGRIEQYF
.,TRBJ1-6,TRBV19,.,TGTGCCAGTAGTTCCGTTCGGGCAGGGAGCTCCTATAATTCACCCCTCCACTTT,CASSSVRAGSSYNSPLHF
.,TRBJ2-2,TRBV28,.,TGTGCCAGCAAAGGGCGCCCCGGGGAGCTGTTTTTT,CASKGRPGELFF
.,TRBJ1-4,TRBV27,.,TGTGCCAGCAGTTTAATCAGAAATGAAAAACTGTTTTTT,CASSLIRNEKLFF
.,TRBJ2-1,TRBV4-1,TRBD1,TGCGCCAGCAGCCGCACTGGGGACAGAGACAATGAGCAGTTCTTC,CASSRTGDRDNEQFF